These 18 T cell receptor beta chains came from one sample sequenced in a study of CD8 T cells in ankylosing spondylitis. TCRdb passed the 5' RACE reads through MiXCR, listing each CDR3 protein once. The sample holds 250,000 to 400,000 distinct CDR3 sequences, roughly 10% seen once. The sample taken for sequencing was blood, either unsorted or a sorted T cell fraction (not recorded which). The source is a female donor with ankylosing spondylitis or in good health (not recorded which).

The CDR3 loop reads CASSLIAGGPGEQYF. The CDR3 DNA sequence: TGTGCCAGCAGCTTAATTGCGGGAGGGCCAGGAGAGCAGTACTTC. This chain links TRBV7-2 with TRBJ2-7; 9 nucleotides agree with TRBD2. Germline V lookup: CDR1 SGHTA, CDR2 FQGNSA. V lost 2 bases, J lost 7 bases, and 9 bases stayed unmatched. There are 15 residues in the CDR3.

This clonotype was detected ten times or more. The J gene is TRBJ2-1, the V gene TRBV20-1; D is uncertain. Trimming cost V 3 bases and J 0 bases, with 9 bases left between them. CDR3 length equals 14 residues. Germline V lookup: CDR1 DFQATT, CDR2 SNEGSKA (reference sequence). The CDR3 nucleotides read TGCAGTGCTAGCTTGATCGGCTCCTACAATGAGCAGTTCTTC. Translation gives CSASLIGSYNEQFF.

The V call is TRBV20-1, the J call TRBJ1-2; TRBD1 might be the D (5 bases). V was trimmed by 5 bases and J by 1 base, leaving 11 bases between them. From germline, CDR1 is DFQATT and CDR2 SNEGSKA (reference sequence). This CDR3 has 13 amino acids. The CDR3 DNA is TGCAGTGCTGACGAAGACAGTAACTATGGCTACACCTTC. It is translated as CSADEDSNYGYTF.

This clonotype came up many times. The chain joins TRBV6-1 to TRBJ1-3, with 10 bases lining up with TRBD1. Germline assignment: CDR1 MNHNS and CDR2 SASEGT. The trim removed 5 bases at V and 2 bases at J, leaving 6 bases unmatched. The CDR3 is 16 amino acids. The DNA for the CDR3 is TGTGCCAGCAGTATTACGACAGGGGGCACTGGAAACACCATATATTTT. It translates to CASSITTGGTGNTIYF.

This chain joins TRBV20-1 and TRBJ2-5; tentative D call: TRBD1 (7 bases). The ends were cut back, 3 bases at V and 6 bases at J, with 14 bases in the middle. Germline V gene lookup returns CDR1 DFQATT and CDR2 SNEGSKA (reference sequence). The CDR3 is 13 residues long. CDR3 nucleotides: TGCAGTGCTAGTTACAGGGGCGGGAAGACCCAGTACTTC. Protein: CSASYRGGKTQYF.

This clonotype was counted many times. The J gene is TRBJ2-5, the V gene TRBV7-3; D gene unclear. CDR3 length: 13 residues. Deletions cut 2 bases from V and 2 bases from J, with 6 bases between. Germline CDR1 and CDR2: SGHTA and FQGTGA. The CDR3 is CASSLAIQETQYF. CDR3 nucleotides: TGTGCCAGCAGCTTAGCCATACAAGAGACCCAGTACTTC.

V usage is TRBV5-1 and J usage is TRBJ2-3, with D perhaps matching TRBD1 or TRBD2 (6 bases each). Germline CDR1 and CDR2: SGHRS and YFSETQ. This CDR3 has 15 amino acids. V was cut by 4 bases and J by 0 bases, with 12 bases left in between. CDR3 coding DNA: TGCGCCAGCAGCATGGGGGGCTCTAGCACAGATACGCAGTATTTT. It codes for CASSMGGSSTDTQYF.

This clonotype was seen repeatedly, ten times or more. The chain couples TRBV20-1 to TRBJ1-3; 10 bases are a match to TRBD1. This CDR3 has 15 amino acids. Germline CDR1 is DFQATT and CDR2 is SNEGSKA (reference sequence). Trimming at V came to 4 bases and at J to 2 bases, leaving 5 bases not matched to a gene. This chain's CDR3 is CSATRQGAAGNTIYF. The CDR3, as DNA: TGCAGTGCTACCCGACAGGGGGCGGCTGGAAACACCATATATTTT.

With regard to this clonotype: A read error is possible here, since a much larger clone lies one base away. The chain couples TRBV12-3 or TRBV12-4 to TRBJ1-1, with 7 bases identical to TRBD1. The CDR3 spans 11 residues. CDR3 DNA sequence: TGTGCCAGCATCTACAGGGGCGGTGCTCTCTTT. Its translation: CASIYRGGALF.

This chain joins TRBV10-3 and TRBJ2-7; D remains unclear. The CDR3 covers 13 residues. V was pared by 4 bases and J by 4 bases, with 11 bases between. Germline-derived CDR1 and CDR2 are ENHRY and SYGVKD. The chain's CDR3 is CAISGQSNYEQYF. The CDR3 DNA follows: TGTGCCATCAGTGGGCAGAGTAATTACGAGCAGTACTTC.

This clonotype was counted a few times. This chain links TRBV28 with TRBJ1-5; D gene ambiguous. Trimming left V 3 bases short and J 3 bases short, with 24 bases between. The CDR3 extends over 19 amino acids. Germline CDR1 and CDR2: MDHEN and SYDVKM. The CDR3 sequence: CASSFHFPTGNEINQPQHF. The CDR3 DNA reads TGTGCCAGCAGTTTTCACTTCCCGACGGGGAATGAAATCAATCAGCCCCAGCATTTT.

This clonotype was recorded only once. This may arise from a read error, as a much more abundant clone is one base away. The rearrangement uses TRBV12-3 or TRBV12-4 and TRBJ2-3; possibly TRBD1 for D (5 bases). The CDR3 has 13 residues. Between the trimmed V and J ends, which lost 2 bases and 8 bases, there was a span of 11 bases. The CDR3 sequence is CASSLQGPGTQYF. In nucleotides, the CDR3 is TGTGCCAGCAGTTTACAGGGCCCAGGTACGCAGTATTTT.

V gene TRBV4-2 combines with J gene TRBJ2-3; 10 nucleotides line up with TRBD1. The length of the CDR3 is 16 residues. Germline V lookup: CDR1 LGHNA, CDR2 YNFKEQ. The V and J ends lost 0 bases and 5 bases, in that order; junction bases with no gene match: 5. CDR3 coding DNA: TGTGCCAGCAGCCAAGAGACAGGACAGGGGGGAGATACGCAGTATTTT. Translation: CASSQETGQGGDTQYF.

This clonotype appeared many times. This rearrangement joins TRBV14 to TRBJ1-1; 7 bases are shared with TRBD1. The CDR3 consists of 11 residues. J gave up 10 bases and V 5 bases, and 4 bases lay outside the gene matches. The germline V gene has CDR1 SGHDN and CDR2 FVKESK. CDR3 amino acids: CASSWGDRAFF. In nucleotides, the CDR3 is TGTGCCAGCAGCTGGGGGGACAGAGCTTTCTTT.

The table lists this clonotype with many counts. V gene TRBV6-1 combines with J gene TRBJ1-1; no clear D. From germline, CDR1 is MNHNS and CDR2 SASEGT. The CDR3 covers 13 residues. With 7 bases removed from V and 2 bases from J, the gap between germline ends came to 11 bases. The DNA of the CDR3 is TGTGCCAGCACCTTTCGGCGCAACACTGAAGCTTTCTTT. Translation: CASTFRRNTEAFF.

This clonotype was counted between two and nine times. CDR3 protein: CASSLSGGPTQYF. As DNA, the CDR3 is TGTGCCAGCTCACTCAGCGGGGGGCCTACGCAGTATTTT. This sequence joins TRBV18 and TRBJ2-3; 9 nucleotides match TRBD2. The J segment lost 8 bases and the V segment lost 4 bases, leaving 4 bases of the junction unmatched. Germline loops: CDR1 KGHSH, CDR2 LQKENI. CDR3 length: 13 residues.

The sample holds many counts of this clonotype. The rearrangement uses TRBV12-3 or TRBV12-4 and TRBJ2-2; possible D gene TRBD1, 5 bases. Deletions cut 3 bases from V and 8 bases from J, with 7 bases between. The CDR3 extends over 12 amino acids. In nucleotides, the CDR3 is TGTGCCAGCAGTTTCAGGGTGGGGGAGCTGTTTTTT. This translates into CASSFRVGELFF.

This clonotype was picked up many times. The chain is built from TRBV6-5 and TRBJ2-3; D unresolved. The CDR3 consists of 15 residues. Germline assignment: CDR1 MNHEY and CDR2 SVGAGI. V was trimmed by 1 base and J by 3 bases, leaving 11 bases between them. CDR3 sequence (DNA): TGTGCCAGCAGTTACTTGGGGTCCGCGACAGATACGCAGTATTTT. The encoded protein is CASSYLGSATDTQYF.